This T cell receptor (beta chain) was recorded in a study of T cells expressing NK-cell markers. Study details: Of eight sequenced donors, seven were HCMV-seropositive and one HCMV-seronegative. Study-wide points: Of the CD8+ T cell pool in roughly 6 donors, roughly 1.0-8% was accounted for by dominant NKG2C+ clonotypes. Dominance of the CD3+CD56-NKG2C+ fraction by these clonotypes also held in several donors.

A note on this clonotype: Its antigen is unidentified.

For TCR beta, cDNA was produced by 5'RACE template switching with UMIs. TCRdb re-called the 5' RACE reads; every CDR3 protein appears as one record, without DNA. This table lists about 160,000 distinct CDR3 sequences. The CDR3 consists of 13 residues. Per germline, CDR1 SGHRS and CDR2 YFSETQ. The sequencing sample was made of blood T cells: a sorted CD56 or NKG2C T cell subset, CD4+ or CD8+ T cells, or bulk PBMC T cells (not recorded which). The TCR was taken from a woman aged 18 to 75 in good health. The chain carries TRBV5-1 and TRBJ2-7; TCRdb's assignment of TRBD1 cannot be checked, as there is no DNA. This chain's CDR3 is CASKSGTDYEQYF.